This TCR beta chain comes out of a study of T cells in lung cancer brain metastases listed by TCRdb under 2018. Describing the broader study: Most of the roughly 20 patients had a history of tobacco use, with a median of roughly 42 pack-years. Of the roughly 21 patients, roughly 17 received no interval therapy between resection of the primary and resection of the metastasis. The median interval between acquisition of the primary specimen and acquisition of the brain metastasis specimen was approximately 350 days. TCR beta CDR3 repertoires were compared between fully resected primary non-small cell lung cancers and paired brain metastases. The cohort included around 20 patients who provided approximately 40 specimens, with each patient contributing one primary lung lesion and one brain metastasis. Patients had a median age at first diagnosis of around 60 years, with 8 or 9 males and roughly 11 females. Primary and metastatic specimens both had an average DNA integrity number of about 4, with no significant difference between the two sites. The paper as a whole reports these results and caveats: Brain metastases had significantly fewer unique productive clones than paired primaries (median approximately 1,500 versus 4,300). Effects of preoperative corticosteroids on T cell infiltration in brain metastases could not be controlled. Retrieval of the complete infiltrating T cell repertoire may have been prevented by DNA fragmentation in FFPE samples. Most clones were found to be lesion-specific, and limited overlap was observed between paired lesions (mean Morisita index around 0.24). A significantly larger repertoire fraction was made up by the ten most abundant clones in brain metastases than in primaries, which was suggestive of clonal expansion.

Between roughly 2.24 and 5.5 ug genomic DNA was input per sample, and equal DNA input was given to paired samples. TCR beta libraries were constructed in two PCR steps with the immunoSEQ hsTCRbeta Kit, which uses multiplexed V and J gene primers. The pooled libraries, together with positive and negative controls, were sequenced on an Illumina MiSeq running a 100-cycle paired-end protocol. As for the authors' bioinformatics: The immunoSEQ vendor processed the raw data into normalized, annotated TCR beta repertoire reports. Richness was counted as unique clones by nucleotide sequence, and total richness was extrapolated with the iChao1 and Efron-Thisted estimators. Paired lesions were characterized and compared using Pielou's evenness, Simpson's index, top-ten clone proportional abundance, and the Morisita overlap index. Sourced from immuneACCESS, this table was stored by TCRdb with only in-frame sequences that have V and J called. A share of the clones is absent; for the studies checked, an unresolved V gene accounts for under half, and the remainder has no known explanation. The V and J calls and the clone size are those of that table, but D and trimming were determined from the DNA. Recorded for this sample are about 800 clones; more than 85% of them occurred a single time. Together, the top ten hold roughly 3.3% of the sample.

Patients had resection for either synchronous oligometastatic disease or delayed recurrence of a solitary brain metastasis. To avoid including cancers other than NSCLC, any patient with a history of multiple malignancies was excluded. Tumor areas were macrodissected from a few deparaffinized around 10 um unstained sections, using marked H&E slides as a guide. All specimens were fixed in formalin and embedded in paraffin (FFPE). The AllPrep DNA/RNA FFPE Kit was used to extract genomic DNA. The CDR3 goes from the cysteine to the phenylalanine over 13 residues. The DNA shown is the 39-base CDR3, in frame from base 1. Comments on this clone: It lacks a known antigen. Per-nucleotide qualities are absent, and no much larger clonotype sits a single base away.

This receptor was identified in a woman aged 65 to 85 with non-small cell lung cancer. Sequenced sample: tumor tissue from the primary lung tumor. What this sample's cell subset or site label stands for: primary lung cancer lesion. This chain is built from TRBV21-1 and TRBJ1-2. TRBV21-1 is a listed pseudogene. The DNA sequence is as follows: TGTGCCTGGGAGGGTGTTCCAAACTATGGCTACACCTTC. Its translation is CAWEGVPNYGYTF.